This TCR beta chain is drawn from a study of blood T cell repertoires in COVID-19. The wider study: T cells, B-cell-depleted T cells, or PBMCs supplied cDNA or gDNA.

As originally analysed: Amplification with reference gene primers provided the estimates of nucleated cell counts. The method was immunoSEQ multiplex PCR; TCRdb's version includes in-frame clones alone and lacks a portion of them. From that table come the V and J calls and clone size; the DNA was used to work out D and trimming. The sample lists more than 200,000 clones, around 84% occurring once. V trimming: 0 bases; J trimming: 8 bases; junction bases outside the gene matches: 10. CDR3 length: 16 residues. Germline assignment: CDR1 SGDLS and CDR2 YYNGEE. The material sequenced was peripheral blood. The source of this sequence is a man aged 55 to 69 with acute or convalescent COVID-19. This chain connects TRBV9 to TRBJ2-1; 8 bases map to TRBD2. The CDR3, as DNA: TGTGCCAGCAGCGTAGACGGGAGGGCTATCTTGGATGAGCAGTTCTTC. Protein: CASSVDGRAILDEQFF.